Here is one T cell receptor beta chain with its context. TCRdb's table, derived via immunoSEQ multiplex PCR, lists solely in-frame clones and lacks some. Among around 72,000 clones listed, more than 70% were seen once. The record originates from a study of blood T cell repertoires in COVID-19. This TCR was recovered from a woman between 65 and 79 years old with acute or convalescent COVID-19. Sequencing was performed on peripheral blood.

CDR3 sequence (DNA): TGTGCCACCAGCTCCCTGAGGGGGAATCAGCCCCAGCATTTT. This gives the protein CATSSLRGNQPQHF. This sequence joins TRBV15 and TRBJ1-5; perhaps TRBD1 as D (6 bases). V was cut by 5 bases and J by 4 bases, with 12 bases left in between. CDR1 and CDR2 from the germline V gene are LNHNV and YYDKDF (reference sequence). The CDR3 spans 14 residues. The whole variable domain, filled in from reference TRBV15 and TRBJ1-5, reads DAMVIQNPRYQVTQFGKPVTLSCSQTLNHNVMYWYQQKSSQAPKLLFHYYDKDFNNEADTPDNFQSRRPNTSFCFLDIRSPGLGDTAMYLCATSSLRGNQPQHFGDGTRLSIL.